What follows is one TCR beta chain and its context. What it recognizes is unknown. The PCR made use of 60 Vbeta and 13 Jbeta primers. TCRdb's copy holds only in-frame clones and misses some; the assay was immunoSEQ multiplex PCR. Of some 130,000 clones in the sample, more than 70% were seen once. This entry belongs to a study of cytomegalovirus exposure and HLA in healthy donors. Study-wide results and limits: Later on, an analysis tied some 17,000 TCR beta sequences to HLA alleles at 0.05 false discovery rate. According to a later analysis, most TCR beta chains associated with CMV appeared HLA-restricted. Reportedly, TCR beta sequences accurately predicted HLA-A and HLA-B alleles in most subjects.

The CDR3 is 15 amino acids. Germline CDR1 and CDR2: LGHNA and YSLEER. With 0 bases clipped from V and 3 bases from J, the junction kept 4 bases outside the gene matches. This clonotype was obtained from a man between 50 and 59 years old in good health and CMV-seropositive. The chain employs TRBV4-3 and TRBJ1-1; 7 nucleotides line up with TRBD1. Sequencing was carried out using PBMCs. CDR3 bases: TGCGCCAGCAGCCAAGAGGGGCAGGGGGACACTGAAGCTTTCTTT. Its protein product is CASSQEGQGDTEAFF.